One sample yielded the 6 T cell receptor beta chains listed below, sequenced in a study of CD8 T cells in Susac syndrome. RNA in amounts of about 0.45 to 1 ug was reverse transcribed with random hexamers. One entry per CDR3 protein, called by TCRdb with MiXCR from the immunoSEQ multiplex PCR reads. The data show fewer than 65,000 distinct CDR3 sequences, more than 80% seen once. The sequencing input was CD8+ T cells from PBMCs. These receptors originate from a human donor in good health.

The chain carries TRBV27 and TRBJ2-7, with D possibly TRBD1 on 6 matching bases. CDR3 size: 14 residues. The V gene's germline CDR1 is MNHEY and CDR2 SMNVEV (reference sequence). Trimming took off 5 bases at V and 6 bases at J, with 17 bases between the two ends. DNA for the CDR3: TGTGCCAGCAGTCCGGACATGAGGGGGAGCGAGCAGTACTTC. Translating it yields CASSPDMRGSEQYF.

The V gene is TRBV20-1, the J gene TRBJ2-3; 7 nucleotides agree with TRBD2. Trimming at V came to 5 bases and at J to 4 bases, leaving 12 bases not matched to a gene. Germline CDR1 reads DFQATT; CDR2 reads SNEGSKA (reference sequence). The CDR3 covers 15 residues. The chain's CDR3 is CSAGASGVHPDTQYF. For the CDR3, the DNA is TGCAGTGCTGGGGCTAGCGGAGTTCACCCAGATACGCAGTATTTT.

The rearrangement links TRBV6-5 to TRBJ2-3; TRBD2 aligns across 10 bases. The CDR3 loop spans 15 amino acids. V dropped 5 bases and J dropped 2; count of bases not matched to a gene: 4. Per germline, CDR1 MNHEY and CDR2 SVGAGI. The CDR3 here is CASSISGGPTDTQYF. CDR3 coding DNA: TGTGCCAGCAGTATTAGCGGGGGGCCCACAGATACGCAGTATTTT.

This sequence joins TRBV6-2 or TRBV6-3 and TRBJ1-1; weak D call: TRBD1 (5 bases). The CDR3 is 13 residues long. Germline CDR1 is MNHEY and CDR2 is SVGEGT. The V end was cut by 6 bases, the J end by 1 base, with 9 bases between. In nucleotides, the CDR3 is TGTGCCAGCAGGCGACAGACGAACACTGAAGCTTTCTTT. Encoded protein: CASRRQTNTEAFF.

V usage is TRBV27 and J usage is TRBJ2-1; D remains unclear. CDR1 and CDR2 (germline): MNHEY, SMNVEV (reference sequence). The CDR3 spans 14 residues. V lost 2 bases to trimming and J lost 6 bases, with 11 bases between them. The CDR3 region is CASSLPGFGNEQFF. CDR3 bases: TGTGCCAGCAGTTTACCGGGTTTTGGCAATGAGCAGTTCTTC.

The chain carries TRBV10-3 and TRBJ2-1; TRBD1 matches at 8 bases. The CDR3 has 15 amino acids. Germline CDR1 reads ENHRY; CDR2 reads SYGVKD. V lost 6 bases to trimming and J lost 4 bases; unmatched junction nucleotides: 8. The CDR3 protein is CAIRLEDRAYNEQFF. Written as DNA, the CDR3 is TGTGCCATCAGGTTAGAGGACAGGGCATACAATGAGCAGTTCTTC.